One sample yielded the 5 T cell receptor beta chains listed below, sequenced in a study of blood T cells in healthy people across ages. Primers used in a second PCR of about 7 to 11 cycles were a sample-barcoded 5' primer and a J-beta primer mix. TCRdb itself ran the 5' RACE reads through MiXCR, one entry per CDR3 protein. The table shows 1.5 million to 2 million distinct CDR3 sequences, with 40% to 55% occurring only once. Sequenced material: blood. These receptors originate from a woman aged 40 to 50 in good health.

This chain uses TRBV7-2 with TRBJ2-7; TRBD1 aligns across 8 bases. V shed 1 base and J 3 bases; nucleotides not matched to a gene: 2. Per germline, CDR1 SGHTA and CDR2 FQGNSA. This CDR3 has 14 amino acids. CDR3 sequence reads: CASSLVGTGYEQYF. DNA for the CDR3: TGTGCCAGCAGCTTAGTGGGGACAGGCTACGAGCAGTACTTC.

Worth noting for this clonotype: One end of the junction fails to match germline, which may point to a read error. The chain has TRBV5-6 and TRBJ1-2; D perhaps matches TRBD1 (5 bases). Germline CDR1 SGHDT, CDR2 YYEEEE. This CDR3 has 15 amino acids. CDR3 in amino acids: CASSLNRKPNDGYTF. The CDR3 DNA sequence: TGTGCCAGCAGCTTGAACAGGAAACCTAACGATGGCTACACCTTC.

The chain employs TRBV20-1 and TRBJ2-1; D may match TRBD1 or TRBD2 (6 bases each). The ends were cut back, 4 bases at V and 8 bases at J, with 15 bases in the middle. The CDR3 sequence is 13 residues long. Looked up from germline, CDR1 is DFQATT and CDR2 is SNEGSKA (reference sequence). CDR3 in DNA: TGCAGTGCTATTTTCAGGGGAGGAGATGAGCAGTTCTTC. It codes for CSAIFRGGDEQFF.

The chain joins TRBV4-3 to TRBJ2-2; D tentatively reads TRBD1 or TRBD2 (6 bases each). V gave up 2 bases and J gave up 4 bases, with 14 bases separating them. Germline loops: CDR1 LGHNA, CDR2 YSLEER. The CDR3 extends over 16 amino acids. This chain's CDR3 is CASSQPGEGGTGELFF. The CDR3, as DNA: TGCGCCAGCAGCCAACCGGGAGAGGGGGGCACCGGGGAGCTGTTTTTT.

The rearrangement links TRBV5-1 to TRBJ1-2; TRBD1 matches at 8 bases. CDR3 length equals 15 residues. V trimming: 4 bases; J trimming: 5 bases; junction bases outside the gene matches: 10. The germline V gene encodes CDR1 SGHRS and CDR2 YFSETQ. The CDR3 loop is CASSPDRAVPYGYTF. The CDR3 DNA sequence: TGCGCCAGCAGCCCGGACAGGGCAGTACCGTATGGCTACACCTTC. Supplemented by reference TRBV5-1 and TRBJ1-2, the full variable domain reads KAGVTQTPRYLIKTRGQQVTLSCSPISGHRSVSWYQQTPGQGLQFLFEYFSETQRNKGNFPGRFSGRQFSNSRSEMNVSTLELGDSALYLCASSPDRAVPYGYTFGSGTRLTVV.